A single sample is the source of the 32 T cell receptor beta chains below, sequenced in a study of esophageal squamous cell carcinoma under preoperative chemotherapy. The time point denotes: before preoperative PTX-NDP chemotherapy. Each CDR3 protein gets one entry after TCRdb re-called the PCR reads with MiXCR. The top ten hold roughly 13% of the sample, which has about 6,600 distinct CDR3 sequences, about a third seen once. The material was obtained from a patient given preoperative chemotherapy. Receptor source: a human donor with esophageal squamous cell carcinoma. The donor label of this sample is uncertain.

A note on this clonotype: A junction boundary mismatches the germline segment, possibly from a read error. The gene calls are TRBV10-1 and TRBJ2-3; 12 bases match TRBD1. Germline CDR1 is WNHNN and CDR2 is SYGVQD (reference sequence). The CDR3 is 16 amino acids. CDR3 amino acids: CASRESGQGAGDTQCF. CDR3 nucleotides: TGCGCCAGCAGGGAATCGGGACAGGGGGCAGGTGATACGCAGTGTTTT.

In regard to this clonotype: Because the CDR3 is missing its conserved closing phenylalanine or tryptophan, this is likely a read error. The rearrangement links TRBV6-1 to TRBJ2-1; D gene ambiguous. Matching the DNA end better, TRBJ2-7 makes the J call doubtful. Germline V lookup: CDR1 MNHNS, CDR2 SASEGT. The CDR3 spans 15 residues. Written as DNA, the CDR3 is TGTGCCAGCAGTGAGGTGAGTACAGCGAGTTACGAGCAGTACTTG. Translation gives CASSEVSTASYEQYL.

To note about this clonotype: A much larger clone is a single base away; this may be a read error. The chain has TRBV6-1 and TRBJ2-2; 12 nucleotides line up with TRBD2. Germline V lookup: CDR1 MNHNS, CDR2 SASEGT. The CDR3 is made up of 18 amino acids. This chain's CDR3 is CASSRTILAGGNTWELFF. The CDR3 DNA is TGTGCCAGCAGCCGTACCATACTAGCGGGAGGCAACACCTGGGAGCTGTTTTTT.

In regard to this clonotype: A read error may account for a junction end that differs from germline. The chain carries TRBV11-2 and TRBJ2-7; D is uncertain. The CDR3 has 14 residues. CDR1 is SGHAT and CDR2 is FQNNGV in the germline V gene. CDR3 in DNA: TGTGCCAGGAGCTTAGTCGTTCGCGGCTACGAGCAGGACTTC. It specifies CARSLVVRGYEQDF.

Note on this clonotype: A read error may account for a junction end that differs from germline. V gene TRBV6-1 combines with J gene TRBJ2-5; 7 bases are a match to TRBD2. The CDR3 extends over 15 amino acids. CDR1 and CDR2 from the germline V gene are MNHNS and SASEGT. The CDR3 bases are TGTGCCAGCAGGAGACTAGCCCTAGTAAACGATGAGCAGTGCTTC. This codes for CASRRLALVNDEQCF.

This clonotype was observed a few times. This chain uses TRBV11-3 with TRBJ2-2; a weak D match, TRBD2 (5 bases). The CDR3 spans 15 residues. Germline loops: CDR1 SGHNT, CDR2 YENEEA. V was clipped by 5 bases and J by 7 bases, with 17 bases between them. The CDR3 DNA reads as TGTGCCAGCAGCACATCTACGGGGTCGGGCGGGGAGCTGTTTTTT. The encoded protein is CASSTSTGSGGELFF.

The chain uses TRBV7-6 and TRBJ2-5; D may be TRBD1 or TRBD2 (6 bases each). Germline V gene data show CDR1 as SGHVS and CDR2 as FNYEAQ. The CDR3 sequence is 13 residues long. V shed 8 bases and J shed 4 bases, with 14 bases lying between them. The CDR3 region is CASLVGGGETQYF. CDR3 DNA sequence: TGTGCCAGCTTAGTGGGGGGCGGAGAGACCCAGTACTTC.

In its sample, this clonotype ranks as medium-sized (0.01 to 0.1%). The rearrangement joins TRBV7-6 to TRBJ2-5; D remains ambiguous. V was trimmed by 5 bases and J by 1 base, leaving 14 bases between them. Germline CDR1 and CDR2: SGHVS and FNYEAQ. The CDR3 spans 15 residues. For the CDR3, the DNA is TGTGCCAGCAGCCTGACCCTGGGAATCCAAGAGACCCAGTACTTC. It encodes CASSLTLGIQETQYF.

This clonotype ranks as medium-sized (0.01 to 0.1%). This chain joins TRBV6-5 and TRBJ2-1; the match to TRBD2 covers 8 bases. The end of the DNA is better explained by TRBJ2-7, so the J call may be wrong. Germline CDR1 and CDR2: MNHEY and SVGAGI. The CDR3 runs to 13 residues. The CDR3 region has the DNA TGTGCCAGCAGTATAGGACTAGCTCAAGAGCAGTACTTC. Protein: CASSIGLAQEQYF.

This clonotype was observed a few times. One end of the junction varies from germline; a read error may be responsible. The genes are TRBV6-1 and TRBJ2-5; D gene uncertain. The CDR3 spans 12 residues. Germline-derived CDR1 and CDR2 are MNHNS and SASEGT. In DNA, the CDR3 is TGTGACAGCAGTCCCAACTACAATGAGGAGTTCTTC. Protein product: CDSSPNYNEEFF.

The count of this clonotype is one. Just one base apart from a much larger clone, this may be a read error. The rearrangement joins TRBV28 to TRBJ1-2; D is perhaps TRBD1 (5 bases). Trimming stripped 5 bases from V and 8 bases from J, with 15 bases between. CDR1 and CDR2 from the germline V gene are MDHEN and SYDVKM. CDR3 length: 13 residues. CDR3 residues: CASSRGPTEGYTF. The CDR3 bases are TGTGCCAGCAGTCGGGGCCCAACCGAGGGCTACACCTTC.

By sample share, this clonotype is large. This chain connects TRBV7-2 to TRBJ2-1, with a tentative D call TRBD2 (6 bases). Trimming pared 5 bases from V and 5 bases from J, leaving 10 bases between. CDR3 size: 13 residues. Germline V gives CDR1 SGHTA, CDR2 FQGNSA. Here the CDR3 DNA reads TGTGCCAGCAGCGTGGGACTGCACAATGAGCAGTTCTTC. It is translated as CASSVGLHNEQFF.

This clonotype was picked up many times. The chain links TRBV7-8 to TRBJ2-1; D is unclear. The J call may be in error: the DNA end matches TRBJ2-7 better. The CDR3 is 11 residues long. Germline V CDR1 and CDR2: SGHVS, FQNEAQ. CDR3 sequence (DNA): TGTGCCAGCAGAGTAAGCGATGAGCAGTACTTC. This gives the protein CASRVSDEQYF.

The chain has TRBV6-1 and TRBJ2-1; D is ambiguous. V lost 9 bases and J 10 bases, leaving 28 bases between the germline ends. Germline CDR1 reads MNHNS; CDR2 reads SASEGT. The CDR3 is made up of 16 amino acids. CDR3 nucleotides: TGTGCCAGGGGTGAAGCGCTACAGACTTACCCCTACGAGCAGTTCTTC. It codes for CARGEALQTYPYEQFF.

Turning to this clonotype: The conserved final phenylalanine or tryptophan is absent from the CDR3, which likely points to a read error. The chain links TRBV6-5 to TRBJ2-5; D is unclear. The DNA matches TRBJ2-1 better at its end, which makes the J call doubtful. Per germline, CDR1 MNHEY and CDR2 SVGAGI. The CDR3 extends over 16 amino acids. This CDR3 reads CARSFRDPAAYSEQFV. The CDR3 nucleotides are TGTGCCAGGAGTTTCCGTGACCCTGCAGCCTACAGTGAGCAGTTCGTC.

This clonotype showed up just once. As the CDR3 is not closed by the conserved phenylalanine or tryptophan, this likely results from a read error. V and J are TRBV7-8 and TRBJ2-5; 7 bases line up with TRBD2. V was clipped by 1 base and J by 11 bases; unmatched bases: 7. CDR3 length equals 13 residues. Germline V lookup: CDR1 SGHVS, CDR2 FQNEAQ. CDR3 loop: CASSLVWAGEQYV. The CDR3 nucleotides are TGTGCCAGCAGCTTAGTGTGGGCGGGGGAGCAGTACGTC.

As regards this clonotype: A read error may account for a junction end that differs from germline. The chain recombines TRBV6-1 with TRBJ2-3; D not certain. The J call may not be correct, given that the DNA end is closer to TRBJ2-1. The CDR3 spans 14 residues. Germline lookup yields CDR1 MNHNS and CDR2 SASEGT. Written as DNA, the CDR3 is TGTGCGAGCAGTCTGGTTAATGGCCGTCGTGAGCAGTTCTTC. It translates to CASSLVNGRREQFF.

Ten or more counts support this clonotype. The V gene is TRBV6-2 or TRBV6-3, the J gene TRBJ2-2; D gene ambiguous. Germline V gene sequence: CDR1 MNHEY, CDR2 SVGEGT. Trimming took off 6 bases at V and 4 bases at J, with 9 bases between the two ends. CDR3 length: 13 residues. CDR3 in DNA: TGTGCCAGCAGGGAGAGTGGCACCGGGGAGCTGTTTTTT. This translates into CASRESGTGELFF.

This sequence joins TRBV27 and TRBJ2-1; 8 positions match TRBD2. The V segment lost 2 bases and the J segment 9 bases; nucleotides outside the gene matches: 6. The length of the CDR3 is 14 residues. Per germline, CDR1 MNHEY and CDR2 SMNVEV (reference sequence). The CDR3 DNA is TGTGCCAGCAGTTTAAGGACTAGCAGGAGTGAGCAGTTCTTC. Its protein product is CASSLRTSRSEQFF.

Concerning this clonotype: At one boundary the junction diverges from the germline segment, which might be a read error. The chain combines TRBV11-3 with TRBJ2-5; D is perhaps TRBD1 (6 bases). Germline CDR1 reads SGHNT; CDR2 reads YENEEA. The CDR3 runs to 14 residues. As DNA, the CDR3 is TGTGCCAGCAGCGGTATCTCGGGACAAACTGAGGAGTTCTTC. Its translation: CASSGISGQTEEFF.

On this clonotype: The conserved closing phenylalanine or tryptophan is absent in this CDR3, likely reflecting a read error. The chain is built from TRBV6-1 and TRBJ2-1; 8 nucleotides agree with TRBD2. The germline CDR1 and CDR2 sequences are MNHNS and SASEGT. The length of the CDR3 is 15 residues. The ends lost 3 bases at V and 3 bases at J; junction bases unmatched: 4. The CDR3 loop reads CASSESGSCYNEQFV. In DNA form, the CDR3 reads TGTGCCAGCAGTGAGAGCGGGAGCTGCTACAATGAGCAGTTCGTC.

Points on this clonotype: Here the CDR3 omits its conserved ending phenylalanine or tryptophan, so a read error is the likely source. The V gene is TRBV6-1, the J gene TRBJ2-1; TRBD2 agrees at 8 bases. Germline trimming cut 5 bases from V and 5 bases from J; bases unmatched to any gene: 8. This CDR3 has 15 residues. Germline CDR1 reads MNHNS; CDR2 reads SASEGT. This CDR3 is CASSKSGSADNEQFL. CDR3 nucleotide sequence: TGTGCCAGCAGTAAGAGCGGGAGCGCCGACAATGAGCAGTTCTTG.

This clonotype was picked up many times. A much larger clone lies one base from this, so it may be a read error. The chain carries TRBV12-3 or TRBV12-4 and TRBJ2-1; perhaps D is TRBD1 or TRBD2 (5 bases each). This CDR3 region has 13 residues. Trimming removed 6 bases from V and 10 bases from J, with 16 bases in between. CDR3 bases: TGTGCCAGCAGATCTCGGGGCCGGGACGAGCAGTTCTTC. This translates into CASRSRGRDEQFF.

As regards this clonotype: The junction shows a germline mismatch at one end, possibly a read error. The chain is built from TRBV27 and TRBJ2-1; 9 bases line up with TRBD1. The CDR3 loop spans 15 amino acids. Germline V gene data show CDR1 as MNHEY and CDR2 as SMNVEV (reference sequence). Here the CDR3 DNA reads TGTGCCAGAAGTCCTTCCGACAGGGGGTCTTCACCCCTCCACTTC. Amino acids: CARSPSDRGSSPLHF.

This clonotype is deemed medium-sized. The chain uses TRBV6-5 and TRBJ2-4, with a possible D match to TRBD2 (6 bases). Trimming pared 2 bases from V and 0 bases from J, leaving 8 bases between. This CDR3 has 15 residues. Germline CDR1 is MNHEY and CDR2 is SVGAGI. The chain's CDR3 is CASSYAGTAKNIQYF. The CDR3 bases are TGTGCCAGCAGTTACGCGGGAACAGCCAAAAACATTCAGTACTTC.

This clonotype ranks as medium-sized (0.01 to 0.1%). The chain is built from TRBV6-5 and TRBJ2-4; 10 nucleotides align to TRBD2. The CDR3 length is 15 residues. V lost 6 bases to trimming and J lost 4 bases; unmatched junction nucleotides: 6. CDR1 MNHEY and CDR2 SVGAGI come from the germline V gene. The CDR3 protein is CASRSGLADKNIQYF. CDR3 DNA: TGTGCCAGCAGATCCGGACTAGCGGATAAAAACATTCAGTACTTC.

This clonotype was picked up one time. It is likely a read error, because the conserved phenylalanine at the end of the CDR3 is missing. The DNA is omitted, as the CDR3 cannot be located on it reliably, and the CDR3 follows TCRdb's listing. The rearrangement joins TRBV5-4 to TRBJ2-1; the D call in the table, TRBD2, was not verified against the DNA. Per germline, CDR1 SGHNT and CDR2 YYREEE (reference sequence). The CDR3 totals 12 residues, both ends included. Here the CDR3 reads CASSSTCVGPTV.

This clonotype was observed many times. V and J are TRBV6-1 and TRBJ2-1; D gene uncertain. The V gene's germline CDR1 is MNHNS and CDR2 SASEGT. The CDR3 covers 14 residues. The ends were cut back, 6 bases at V and 13 bases at J, with 22 bases in the middle. CDR3 residues: CASRATTSQETQFF. CDR3 coding DNA: TGTGCCAGCAGAGCGACGACAAGCCAAGAGACCCAGTTCTTC.

This clonotype appeared a single time. The chain is built from TRBV7-2 and TRBJ2-4, with a possible D match to TRBD2 (5 bases). The end of the DNA is better explained by TRBJ2-5, so the J call may be wrong. Germline V gives CDR1 SGHTA, CDR2 FQGNSA. There are 16 residues in the CDR3. CDR3 coding DNA: TGTGCCAGCGCCGGAGGCGAGAGCGGAGACCAAGAGACCCAGTACTTC. Its protein product is CASAGGESGDQETQYF.

This clonotype was seen a single time. At one boundary the junction diverges from the germline segment, which might be a read error. The chain links TRBV6-1 to TRBJ2-3; D may be TRBD1 (5 bases). This CDR3 contains 13 residues. The germline V gene has CDR1 MNHNS and CDR2 SASEGT. The CDR3: CARRRGMTDRQYF. In DNA, the CDR3 is TGTGCCAGGAGAAGGGGAATGACAGATAGGCAGTATTTT.

The chain recombines TRBV7-6 with TRBJ2-1, with a weak D call TRBD2 (6 bases). The CDR3 is 13 amino acids. Between the trimmed V and J ends, which lost 9 bases and 12 bases, there was a span of 21 bases. Germline loops: CDR1 SGHVS, CDR2 FNYEAQ. CDR3 region: CARGIGGTGGQFF. DNA for the CDR3: TGTGCCAGGGGTATCGGAGGGACGGGCGGGCAGTTCTTC.

This clonotype was seen ten or more times. The rearrangement uses TRBV6-4 and TRBJ2-3, with D perhaps matching TRBD2 (6 bases). The CDR3 has 17 amino acids. Trimming left V 4 bases short and J 1 base short, with 18 bases between. Germline CDR1 MRHNA, CDR2 SNTAGT. CDR3 nucleotide sequence: TGTGCCAGCAGTGCCTCCCCGGCAGGAGGGGGCACAGATACGCAGTATTTT. It codes for CASSASPAGGGTDTQYF.